This paragraph reports one T cell receptor beta chain. Its matching antigen is unknown. The CDR3 loop spans 19 amino acids. With 1 base removed from V and 0 bases from J, the gap between germline ends came to 16 bases. Germline values: CDR1 MNHEY, CDR2 SMNVEV (reference sequence). This sample is drawn from a study of shared clonotypes between healthy human individuals. Findings and limits, study-wide: It was expected that sequencing depth would affect clonotype sharing among donors.

For every subset, genomic DNA was evenly distributed across several immunoSEQ plates. The protocol was immunoSEQ multiplex PCR, while the TCRdb copy is restricted to in-frame clones and leaves out a portion. Of about 1,800,000 clones listed, around 96% are singletons. Cells designated naive CD8 were CD45RO-negative and were positively selected for CCR7, with terminally differentiated effector memory CD45RA+ cells excluded. The chain joins TRBV27 to TRBJ2-6, with a possible D match to TRBD1 (6 bases). This TCR was recovered from a man between 18 and 29 years old in good health. The sequenced sample consisted of naive CD8+ T cells sorted from blood. This CDR3 reads CASSLLGAGALSGANVLTF. The CDR3 nucleotides are TGTGCCAGCAGTTTATTGGGGGCAGGAGCCCTCTCTGGGGCCAACGTCCTGACTTTC.